These 21 T cell receptor beta chains came from one sample sequenced in a study of cytomegalovirus exposure and HLA in healthy donors. The PCR employed 60 Vbeta primers together with 13 Jbeta primers. Assay used: immunoSEQ multiplex PCR; TCRdb lists only in-frame clones, some missing. Of about 50,000 clones listed, around 82% were seen once; the top ten hold 2% to 2.5%. The sequencing input was PBMCs. These TCRs come from a boy younger than 18 in good health and CMV-seropositive.

This clone was recorded a few times. The chain links TRBV5-4 to TRBJ1-6, with 7 bases lining up with TRBD1. This CDR3 spans 16 amino acids. CDR1 and CDR2 from the germline V gene are SGHNT and YYREEE (reference sequence). V lost 6 bases, J lost 4 bases, and 10 bases stayed unmatched. This chain's CDR3 is CASTSGQPGYNSPLHF. CDR3 sequence (DNA): TGTGCCAGCACCTCGGGACAGCCGGGTTATAATTCACCCCTCCACTTT.

The gene calls are TRBV5-4 and TRBJ2-1, with no clear D. CDR1 SGHNT and CDR2 YYREEE come from the germline V gene (reference sequence). The V gene lost 4 bases and the J gene lost 14 bases, with 22 bases spanning the gap. The CDR3 runs 14 residues. CDR3 amino acids: CASSPAKDAAAKFF. CDR3 nucleotides: TGTGCCAGCAGCCCGGCCAAGGATGCGGCGGCCAAGTTCTTC.

J is TRBJ1-5 and V is TRBV6-5, with TRBD1 matching over 9 bases. Losses at the gene ends were 5 bases for V and 6 bases for J; bases not matched to a gene: 8. Germline CDR1 is MNHEY and CDR2 is SVGAGI. The CDR3 loop spans 15 amino acids. The CDR3 loop reads CASSKTRTGVQPQHF. In nucleotides, the CDR3 is TGTGCCAGCAGTAAAACCAGGACAGGGGTTCAGCCCCAGCATTTT.

The chain combines TRBV11-2 with TRBJ2-2; 8 bases are shared with TRBD2. Trimming cost V 6 bases and J 5 bases; bases outside gene matches: 14. This CDR3 spans 17 amino acids. The V gene's germline CDR1 is SGHAT and CDR2 FQNNGV. The CDR3 DNA follows: TGTGCCAGCAGAACGACCCGGGGGGGGGTCTGGACCGGGGAGCTGTTTTTT. It specifies CASRTTRGGVWTGELFF. Complete variable domain (other parts from reference TRBV11-2 and TRBJ2-2): EAGVAQSPRYKIIEKRQSVAFWCNPISGHATLYWYQQILGQGPKLLIQFQNNGVVDDSQLPKDRFSAERLKGVDSTLKIQPAKLEDSAVYLCASRTTRGGVWTGELFFGEGSRLTVL.

The CDR3 nucleotides are TGCGCCAGCAGCCAGACTCCCTTAAGTTCCGGGGCCAACGTCCTGACTTTC. It encodes CASSQTPLSSGANVLTF. The rearrangement uses TRBV4-1 and TRBJ2-6; no firm D call. This CDR3 has 17 amino acids. Germline assignment: CDR1 MGHRA and CDR2 YSYEKL. Trimming pared 3 bases from V and 4 bases from J, leaving 16 bases between.

This clone came up a few times. The V gene is TRBV21-1, the J gene TRBJ2-7; the table's D call TRBD2 went unverified against the DNA. TRBV21-1 is an annotated pseudogene. The CDR3 has 14 residues. The CDR3 sequence is CASCDYQNSYEQYF. The CDR3 bases are TGTGCCAGCTGCGATTACCAAAACTCCTACGAGCAGTACTTC.

This chain joins TRBV5-5 and TRBJ2-7, with D tentatively TRBD1 (6 bases). CDR1 is SGHKS, CDR2 YYEKEE, per germline (reference sequence). Trimming cost V 3 bases and J 1 base, with 11 bases left between them. The CDR3 runs 14 residues. This chain's CDR3 is CASSSRDKSYEQYF. CDR3 coding DNA: TGTGCCAGCAGCTCCCGGGACAAATCCTACGAGCAGTACTTC. Variable domain in full (rest from reference TRBV5-5 and TRBJ2-7): DAGVTQSPTHLIKTRGQQVTLRCSPISGHKSVSWYQQVLGQGPQFIFQYYEKEERGRGNFPDRFSARQFPNYSSELNVNALLLGDSALYLCASSSRDKSYEQYFGPGTRLTVT.

The chain uses TRBV19 and TRBJ1-2; 9 bases are shared with TRBD1. Looked up from germline, CDR1 is LNHDA and CDR2 is SQIVND (reference sequence). This CDR3 comprises 16 residues. Trimming took 7 bases from V and 4 from J; bases not matched to a gene: 13. CDR3 residues: CASTSRGDRVTYGYTF. CDR3 sequence (DNA): TGTGCCAGTACATCCCGCGGGGACAGGGTAACCTATGGCTACACCTTC. Full variable domain (missing parts from reference TRBV19 and TRBJ1-2): DGGITQSPKYLFRKEGQNVTLSCEQNLNHDAMYWYRQDPGQGLRLIYYSQIVNDFQKGDIAEGYSVSREKKESFPLTVTSAQKNPTAFYLCASTSRGDRVTYGYTFGSGTRLTVV.

J is TRBJ2-1 and V is TRBV13; 12 bases align to TRBD2. Germline CDR1 and CDR2: PRHDT and FYEKMQ (reference sequence). V shed 5 bases and J 6 bases; nucleotides not matched to a gene: 8. The CDR3 runs 16 residues. The CDR3 region is CASSTQTSGGSNEQFF. CDR3 nucleotide sequence: TGTGCCAGCAGCACCCAGACTAGCGGGGGTTCCAATGAGCAGTTCTTC. The full variable domain, its missing parts supplied by reference TRBV13 and TRBJ2-1, is AAGVIQSPRHLIKEKRETATLKCYPIPRHDTVYWYQQGPGQDPQFLISFYEKMQSDKGSIPDRFSAQQFSDYHSELNMSSLELGDSALYFCASSTQTSGGSNEQFFGPGTRLTVL.

This clone came up once. The chain links TRBV2 to TRBJ2-3, with TRBD1 as a possible D gene (6 bases). Per the germline V gene, CDR1 is SNHLY and CDR2 is FYNNEI. V was cut by 7 bases and J by 5 bases, with 13 bases left in between. The CDR3 runs 13 residues. The CDR3: CASKWGPRDTQYF. Written as DNA, the CDR3 is TGTGCCAGCAAGTGGGGGCCAAGAGATACGCAGTATTTT.

The J gene is TRBJ2-1, the V gene TRBV28; 10 bases align to TRBD1. CDR1 and CDR2 from the germline V gene are MDHEN and SYDVKM. J was trimmed by 8 bases and V by 6 bases; bases with no gene match: 10. The CDR3 loop spans 15 amino acids. The CDR3 loop reads CASRTGTGASYEQFF. The DNA of the CDR3 is TGTGCCAGCAGAACCGGGACAGGGGCGTCTTATGAGCAGTTCTTC.

The J gene is TRBJ1-1, the V gene TRBV6-5, with no clear D. The germline CDR1 and CDR2 sequences are MNHEY and SVGAGI. Trimming cost V 7 bases and J 4 bases, with 16 bases left between them. The CDR3 runs 14 residues. The CDR3 here is CASISEGTLTEAFF. The CDR3 DNA reads TGTGCCAGCATCTCGGAGGGTACTCTCACTGAAGCTTTCTTT.

The chain joins TRBV6-4 to TRBJ2-2; D might be TRBD1 (5 bases). The germline V and J ends were trimmed by 5 bases and 11 bases, with 15 bases remaining between them. Germline V gene lookup returns CDR1 MRHNA and CDR2 SNTAGT. This CDR3 is built from 13 residues. CDR3 DNA: TGTGCCAGCAGTTTGGGCTTACAGGTCGAGCTGTTTTTT. This encodes CASSLGLQVELFF.

This clone was found once. A read error may produce the germline difference seen at one junction end. The chain couples TRBV7-9 to TRBJ1-2; D call uncertain. The CDR3 is 12 residues long. Germline assignment: CDR1 SEHNR and CDR2 FQNEAQ (reference sequence). DNA of the CDR3: TGTGCCAGCAGCCGTAATCCCCATCGGGATAGCTTC. Its protein product is CASSRNPHRDSF. Full variable domain (outside the CDR3, taken from reference TRBV7-9 and TRBJ1-2): DTGVSQNPRHKITKRGQNVTFRCDPISEHNRLYWYRQTLGQGPEFLTYFQNEAQLEKSRLLSDRFSAERPKGSFSTLEIQRTEQGDSAMYLCASSRNPHRDSFGSGTRLTVV.

This clone has only a few counts. The chain employs TRBV2 and TRBJ1-2; D ambiguous. Trimming removed 3 bases at V and 7 bases at J, with 9 bases between. The V gene's germline CDR1 is SNHLY and CDR2 FYNNEI. CDR3 length equals 12 residues. Here the CDR3 reads CASSDPGAGYTF. CDR3 bases: TGTGCCAGCAGTGATCCCGGTGCTGGCTACACCTTC.

The rearrangement links TRBV6-1 to TRBJ2-7, with a tentative D call TRBD2 (5 bases). Trimming stripped 6 bases from V and 5 bases from J, with 17 bases between. The germline CDR1 and CDR2 sequences are MNHNS and SASEGT. This CDR3 has 14 amino acids. The CDR3 nucleotides read TGTGCCAGCAGACCCCGGGGTCCTCGTGACGAGCAGTACTTC. Amino acid sequence: CASRPRGPRDEQYF.

This chain joins TRBV6-5 and TRBJ1-2; D may be TRBD1 (6 bases). Trimming cost V 10 bases and J 2 bases, with 20 bases left between them. The CDR3 sequence is 15 residues long. Germline-derived CDR1 and CDR2 are MNHEY and SVGAGI. CDR3 protein: CATTRGGTGNYGYTF. In nucleotides, the CDR3 is TGTGCCACCACTCGGGGTGGAACAGGGAACTATGGCTACACCTTC.

This clone was seen a few times. The rearrangement links TRBV9 to TRBJ2-3; D not certain. Trimming cost V 3 bases and J 6 bases, with 11 bases left between them. The CDR3 totals 13 residues. Germline values: CDR1 SGDLS, CDR2 YYNGEE. The CDR3 DNA reads as TGTGCCAGCAGCGCCCCTCCTATGGATACGCAGTATTTT. This encodes CASSAPPMDTQYF.

CDR3 DNA sequence: TGTGCCAGCAGTCCAAGGGGGCAGCCCCAGCATTTT. This gives the protein CASSPRGQPQHF. This chain links TRBV28 with TRBJ1-5; D may be TRBD1 (6 bases). There are 12 residues in the CDR3. The germline V gene encodes CDR1 MDHEN and CDR2 SYDVKM. V was shortened by 5 bases and J by 7 bases, with 9 bases between the two germline ends.

This clone was seen only a few times. This sequence joins TRBV15 and TRBJ2-3, with D perhaps TRBD2 (5 bases). CDR3 size: 15 residues. In germline, CDR1 is LNHNV, CDR2 YYDKDF (reference sequence). The germline V and J ends were trimmed by 0 bases and 7 bases, with 14 bases remaining between them. CDR3 in DNA: TGTGCCACCAGCAGAGAGGGAGTACCCACTTATACGCAGTATTTT. Protein product: CATSREGVPTYTQYF.

The J gene is TRBJ2-5, the V gene TRBV15; D might be TRBD2 (5 bases). Judging by the DNA end, TRBJ2-7 fits better; the J call may be wrong. This CDR3 is 16 amino acids long. Germline V gene sequence: CDR1 LNHNV, CDR2 YYDKDF (reference sequence). The CDR3 sequence: CATSNHGITQIYEQYF. The CDR3 DNA reads as TGTGCCACCAGTAACCACGGGATCACTCAAATTTACGAGCAGTACTTC.